This T cell receptor (beta chain) was documented in a study of T cells after somatic rescue of genetic block. CDR1 and CDR2 (germline): MGHRA, YSYEKL. V shed 3 bases and J shed 2 bases, with 11 bases lying between them. The CDR3 contains 14 residues. Using immunoSEQ multiplex PCR, the repertoire was profiled, and TCRdb retains in-frame clones only, with some absent. Altogether about 67,000 clones are present, around 90% being singletons, with the ten largest covering around 3%. The clonotype was recovered from a man aged 40-50 years. The source material was peripheral blood mononuclear cells (PBMCs). This chain uses TRBV4-1 with TRBJ2-7; D is ambiguous. CDR3 nucleotides: TGCGCCAGCAGCCATCAGGCGAAAGCCTACGAGCAGTACTTC. This gives the protein CASSHQAKAYEQYF.